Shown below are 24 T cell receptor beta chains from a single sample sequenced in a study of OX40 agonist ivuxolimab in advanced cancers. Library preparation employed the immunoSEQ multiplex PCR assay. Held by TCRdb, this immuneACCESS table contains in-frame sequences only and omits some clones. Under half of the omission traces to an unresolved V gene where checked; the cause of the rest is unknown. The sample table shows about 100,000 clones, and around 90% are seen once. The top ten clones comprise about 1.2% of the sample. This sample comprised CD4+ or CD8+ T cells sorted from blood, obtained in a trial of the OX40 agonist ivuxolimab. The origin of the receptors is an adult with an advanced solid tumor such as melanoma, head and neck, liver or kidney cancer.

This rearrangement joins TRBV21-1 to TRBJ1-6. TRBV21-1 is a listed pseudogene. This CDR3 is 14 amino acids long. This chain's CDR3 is CASSNPPDKSPLHF. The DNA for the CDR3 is TGTGCCAGCAGCAATCCCCCGGATAAGTCACCCCTCCACTTT.

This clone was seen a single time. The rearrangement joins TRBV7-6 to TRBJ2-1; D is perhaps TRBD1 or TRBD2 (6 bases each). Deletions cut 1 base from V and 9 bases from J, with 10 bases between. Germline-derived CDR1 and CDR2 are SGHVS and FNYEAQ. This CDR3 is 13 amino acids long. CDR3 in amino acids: CASSLGGGGEQFF. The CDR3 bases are TGTGCCAGCAGCTTAGGAGGGGGAGGTGAGCAGTTCTTC.

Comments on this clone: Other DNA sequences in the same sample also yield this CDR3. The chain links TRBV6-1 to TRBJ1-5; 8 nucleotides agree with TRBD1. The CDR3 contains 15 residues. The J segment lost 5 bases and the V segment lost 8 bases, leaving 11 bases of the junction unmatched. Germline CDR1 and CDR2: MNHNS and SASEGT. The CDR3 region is CASSVGTGPYQPQHF. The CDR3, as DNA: TGTGCCAGCTCTGTAGGGACAGGCCCGTATCAGCCCCAGCATTTT.

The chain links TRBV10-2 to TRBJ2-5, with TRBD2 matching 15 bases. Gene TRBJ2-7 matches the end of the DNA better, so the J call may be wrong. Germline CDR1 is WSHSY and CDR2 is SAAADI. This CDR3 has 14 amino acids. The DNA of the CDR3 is TGCGCCAGCACCGGGACTAGCGGGAGGTACGAGCAGTACTTC. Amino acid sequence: CASTGTSGRYEQYF.

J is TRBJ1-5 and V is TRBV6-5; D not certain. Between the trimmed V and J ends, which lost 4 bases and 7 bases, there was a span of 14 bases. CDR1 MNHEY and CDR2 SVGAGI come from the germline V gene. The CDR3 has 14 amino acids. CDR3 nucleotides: TGTGCCAGCAGTTCCGGTCTCGAGGGACAGCCCCAGCATTTT. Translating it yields CASSSGLEGQPQHF.

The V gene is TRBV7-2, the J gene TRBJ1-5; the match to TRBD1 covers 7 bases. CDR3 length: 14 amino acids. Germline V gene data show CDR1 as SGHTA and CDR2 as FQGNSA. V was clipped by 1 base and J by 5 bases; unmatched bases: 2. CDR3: CASSLGRGDQPQHF. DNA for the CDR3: TGTGCCAGCAGCTTAGGCAGGGGGGATCAGCCCCAGCATTTT. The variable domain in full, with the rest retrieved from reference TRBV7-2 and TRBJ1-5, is GAGVSQSPSNKVTEKGKDVELRCDPISGHTALYWYRQSLGQGLEFLIYFQGNSAPDKSGLPSDRFSAERTGGSVSTLTIQRTQQEDSAVYLCASSLGRGDQPQHFGDGTRLSIL.

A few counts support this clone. CDR3 sequence: CASSESDGPYGYTF. The CDR3 coding sequence is TGCGCCAGCAGTGAATCGGACGGGCCGTATGGCTACACCTTC. V and J are TRBV10-2 and TRBJ1-2; D is undetermined. The CDR3 loop spans 14 amino acids. In germline, CDR1 is WSHSY, CDR2 SAAADI. V lost 3 bases and J lost 5, with 13 bases in between.

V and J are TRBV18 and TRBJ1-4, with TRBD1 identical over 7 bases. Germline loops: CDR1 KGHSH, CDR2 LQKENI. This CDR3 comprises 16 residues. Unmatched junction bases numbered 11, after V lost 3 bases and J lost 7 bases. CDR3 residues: CASSPGTALRGEKLFF. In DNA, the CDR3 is TGTGCCAGCTCACCCGGGACAGCCCTAAGGGGTGAAAAACTGTTTTTT.

CDR3 amino acids: CASSLAPDTQYF. The CDR3 nucleotides are TGTGCCAGCAGTCTAGCCCCAGATACGCAGTATTTT. V is TRBV6-1 and J is TRBJ2-3; D is possibly TRBD2 (5 bases). The V end lost 5 bases, the J end lost 4 bases, and 7 bases lay between the germline ends. The CDR3 contains 12 residues. Germline CDR1 MNHNS, CDR2 SASEGT.

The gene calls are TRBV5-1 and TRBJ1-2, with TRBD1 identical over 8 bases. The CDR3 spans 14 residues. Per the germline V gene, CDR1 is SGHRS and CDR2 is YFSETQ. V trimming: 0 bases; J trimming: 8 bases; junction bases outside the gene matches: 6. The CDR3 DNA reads TGCGCCAGCAGCTTGGAGCAGGGGGCGCGCGGCTACACCTTC. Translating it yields CASSLEQGARGYTF. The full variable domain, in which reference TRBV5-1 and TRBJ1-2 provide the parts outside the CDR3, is KAGVTQTPRYLIKTRGQQVTLSCSPISGHRSVSWYQQTPGQGLQFLFEYFSETQRNKGNFPGRFSGRQFSNSRSEMNVSTLELGDSALYLCASSLEQGARGYTFGSGTRLTVV.

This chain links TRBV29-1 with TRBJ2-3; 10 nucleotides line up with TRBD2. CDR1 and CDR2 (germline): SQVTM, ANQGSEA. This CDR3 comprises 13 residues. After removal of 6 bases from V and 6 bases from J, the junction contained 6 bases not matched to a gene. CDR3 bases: TGCAGCGTAGCTAGCGGGAGTAGGGATACGCAGTATTTT. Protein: CSVASGSRDTQYF.

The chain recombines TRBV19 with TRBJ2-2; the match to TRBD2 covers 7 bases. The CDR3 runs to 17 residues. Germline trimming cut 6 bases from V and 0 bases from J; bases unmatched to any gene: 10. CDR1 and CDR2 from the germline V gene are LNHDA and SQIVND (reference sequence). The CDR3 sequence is CASRARVAGTNTGELFF. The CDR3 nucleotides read TGTGCCAGTAGAGCCCGGGTAGCGGGTACGAACACCGGGGAGCTGTTTTTT.

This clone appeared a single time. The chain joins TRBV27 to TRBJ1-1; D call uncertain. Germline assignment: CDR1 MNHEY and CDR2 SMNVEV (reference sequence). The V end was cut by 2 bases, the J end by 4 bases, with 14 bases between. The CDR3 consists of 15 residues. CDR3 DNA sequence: TGTGCCAGCAGTTTAACGGGGAGTCGGACCACTGAAGCTTTCTTT. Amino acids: CASSLTGSRTTEAFF.

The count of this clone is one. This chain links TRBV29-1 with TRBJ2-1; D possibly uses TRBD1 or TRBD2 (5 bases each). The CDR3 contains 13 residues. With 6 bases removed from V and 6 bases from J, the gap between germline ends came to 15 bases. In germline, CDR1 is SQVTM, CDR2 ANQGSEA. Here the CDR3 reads CSVQGGGFNEQFF. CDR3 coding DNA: TGCAGCGTCCAGGGTGGCGGGTTCAATGAGCAGTTCTTC.

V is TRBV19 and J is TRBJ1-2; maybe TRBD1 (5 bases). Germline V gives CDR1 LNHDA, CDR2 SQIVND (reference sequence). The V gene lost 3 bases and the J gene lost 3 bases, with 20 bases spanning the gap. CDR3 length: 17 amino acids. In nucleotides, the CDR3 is TGTGCCAGTAGTATTTACCCTACGGTGCGGGGCGACTATGGCTACACCTTC. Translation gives CASSIYPTVRGDYGYTF. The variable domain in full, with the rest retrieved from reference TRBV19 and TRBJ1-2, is DGGITQSPKYLFRKEGQNVTLSCEQNLNHDAMYWYRQDPGQGLRLIYYSQIVNDFQKGDIAEGYSVSREKKESFPLTVTSAQKNPTAFYLCASSIYPTVRGDYGYTFGSGTRLTVV.

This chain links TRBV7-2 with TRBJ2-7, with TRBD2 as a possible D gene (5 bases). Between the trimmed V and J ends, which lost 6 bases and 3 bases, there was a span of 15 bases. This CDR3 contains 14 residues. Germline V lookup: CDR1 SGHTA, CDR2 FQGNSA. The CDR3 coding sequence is TGTGCCAGCAGACGGGGTGGGAGCGGCTACGAGCAGTACTTC. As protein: CASRRGGSGYEQYF. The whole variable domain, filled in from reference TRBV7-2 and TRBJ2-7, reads GAGVSQSPSNKVTEKGKDVELRCDPISGHTALYWYRQSLGQGLEFLIYFQGNSAPDKSGLPSDRFSAERTGGSVSTLTIQRTQQEDSAVYLCASRRGGSGYEQYFGPGTRLTVT.

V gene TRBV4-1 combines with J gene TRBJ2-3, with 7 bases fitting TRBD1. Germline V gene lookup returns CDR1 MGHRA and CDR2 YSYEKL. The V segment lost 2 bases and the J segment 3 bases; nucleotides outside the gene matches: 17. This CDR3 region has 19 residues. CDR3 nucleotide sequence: TGCGCCAGCAGCCAATACCCAGTCAGAGACAGGGCAAAAACAGATACGCAGTATTTT. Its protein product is CASSQYPVRDRAKTDTQYF.

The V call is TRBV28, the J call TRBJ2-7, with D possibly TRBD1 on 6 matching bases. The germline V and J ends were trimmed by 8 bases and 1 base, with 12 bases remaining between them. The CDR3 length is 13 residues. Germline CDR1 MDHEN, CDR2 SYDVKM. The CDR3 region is CASLNRESYEQYF. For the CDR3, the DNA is TGTGCCAGCCTCAACAGGGAATCCTACGAGCAGTACTTC.

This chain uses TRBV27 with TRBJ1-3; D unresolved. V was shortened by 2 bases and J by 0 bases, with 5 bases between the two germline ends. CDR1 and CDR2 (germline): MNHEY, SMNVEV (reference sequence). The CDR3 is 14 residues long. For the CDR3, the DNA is TGTGCCAGCAGTTTAGCAGACTCTGGAAACACCATATATTTT. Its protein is CASSLADSGNTIYF.

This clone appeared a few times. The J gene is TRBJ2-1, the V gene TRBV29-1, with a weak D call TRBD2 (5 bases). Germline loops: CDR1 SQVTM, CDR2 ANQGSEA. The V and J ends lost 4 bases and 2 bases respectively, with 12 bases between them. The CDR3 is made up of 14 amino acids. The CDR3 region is CSVVRGRAYNEQFF. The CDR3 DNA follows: TGCAGCGTTGTAAGAGGGCGGGCCTACAATGAGCAGTTCTTC.

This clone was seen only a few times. CDR3 bases: TGTGCCAGCAGTGAAGCGGGCAGGGGTATGGCTGGCTACACCTTC. This translates into CASSEAGRGMAGYTF. The rearrangement joins TRBV2 to TRBJ1-2; D is perhaps TRBD1 (6 bases). Looked up from germline, CDR1 is SNHLY and CDR2 is FYNNEI. The V end lost 0 bases, the J end lost 7 bases, and 15 bases lay between the germline ends. CDR3 length: 15 residues.

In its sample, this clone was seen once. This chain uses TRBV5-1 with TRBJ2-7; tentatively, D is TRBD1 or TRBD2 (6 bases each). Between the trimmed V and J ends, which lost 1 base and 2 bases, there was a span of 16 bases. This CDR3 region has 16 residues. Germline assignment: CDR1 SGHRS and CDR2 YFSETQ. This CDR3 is CASSLILGGPTYEQYF. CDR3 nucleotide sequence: TGCGCCAGCAGCTTGATTTTGGGGGGCCCTACCTACGAGCAGTACTTC.

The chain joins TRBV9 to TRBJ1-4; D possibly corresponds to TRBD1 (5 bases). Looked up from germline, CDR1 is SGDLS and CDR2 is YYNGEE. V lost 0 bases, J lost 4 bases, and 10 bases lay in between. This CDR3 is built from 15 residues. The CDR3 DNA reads TGTGCCAGCAGCGTAGATCCAGGGCTTAATGAAAAACTGTTTTTT. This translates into CASSVDPGLNEKLFF. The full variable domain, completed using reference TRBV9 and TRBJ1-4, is DSGVTQTPKHLITATGQRVTLRCSPRSGDLSVYWYQQSLDQGLQFLIQYYNGEERAKGNILERFSAQQFPDLHSELNLSSLELGDSALYFCASSVDPGLNEKLFFGSGTQLSVL.

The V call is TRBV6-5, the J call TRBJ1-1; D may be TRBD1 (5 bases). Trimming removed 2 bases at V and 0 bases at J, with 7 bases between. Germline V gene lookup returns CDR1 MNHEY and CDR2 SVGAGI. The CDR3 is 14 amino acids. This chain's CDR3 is CASSYQGMNTEAFF. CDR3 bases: TGTGCCAGCAGTTACCAGGGCATGAACACTGAAGCTTTCTTT.